This T cell receptor (beta chain) was captured by sequencing in a study of T cell responses to AZD1222 COVID-19 vaccine. Germline CDR1 GTSNPN, CDR2 SVGIG (reference sequence). The length of the CDR3 is 13 residues. V lost 6 bases and J 5 bases, leaving 16 bases between the germline ends. Sequencing was performed with immunoSEQ multiplex PCR; in TCRdb, only in-frame clones are kept and a portion is missing. Of 100,000 to 150,000 clones listed, roughly nine tenths are singletons. The TCR comes from an adult in good health. This specimen consisted of peripheral blood, obtained on day 0 of AZD1222 vaccination. This chain joins TRBV30 and TRBJ1-1, with D tentatively TRBD1 (6 bases). The CDR3 is CACNRGAGTEAFF. The CDR3 nucleotides are TGTGCCTGTAATCGGGGGGCTGGAACTGAAGCTTTCTTT.